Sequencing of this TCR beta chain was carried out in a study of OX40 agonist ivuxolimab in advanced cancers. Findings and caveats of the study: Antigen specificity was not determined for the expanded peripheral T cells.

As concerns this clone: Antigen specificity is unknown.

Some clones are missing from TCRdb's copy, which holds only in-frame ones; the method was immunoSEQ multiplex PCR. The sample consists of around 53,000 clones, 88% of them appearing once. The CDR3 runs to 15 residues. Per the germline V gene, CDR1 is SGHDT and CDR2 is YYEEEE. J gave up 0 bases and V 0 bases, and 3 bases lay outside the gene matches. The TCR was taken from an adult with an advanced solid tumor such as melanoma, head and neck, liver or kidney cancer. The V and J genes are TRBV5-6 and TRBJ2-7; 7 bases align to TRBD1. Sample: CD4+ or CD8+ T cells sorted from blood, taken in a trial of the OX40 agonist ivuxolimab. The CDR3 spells CASSLDRGNSYEQYF. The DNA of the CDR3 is TGTGCCAGCAGCTTGGACAGGGGAAACTCCTACGAGCAGTACTTC.